The 28 T cell receptor beta chains in this list originate from one sample, sequenced in a study. Tregs were sorted as CD4+CD25+CD127-/low cells. TCRdb re-called the 5' RACE reads through MiXCR, storing one row per CDR3 protein. The sample has about 57,000 distinct CDR3 sequences; about 25% are singletons. Source material: tumor-infiltrating Tregs sorted from the breast tumor. All receptors derive from a female donor with breast cancer.

By sample fraction, this clonotype is medium-sized (0.01 to 0.1%). At one of its ends the junction is not consistent with the germline gene, which may arise from a read error. DNA for the CDR3: TGTGCCAGCAGCATTGGGACAGGGGCCCCAGGACCATTT. This sequence encodes CASSIGTGAPGPF. The chain carries TRBV9 and TRBJ1-1; 10 bases map to TRBD1. This CDR3 is built from 13 residues. Germline V gives CDR1 SGDLS, CDR2 YYNGEE. The complete variable domain, with remaining parts taken from reference TRBV9 and TRBJ1-1, reads DSGVTQTPKHLITATGQRVTLRCSPRSGDLSVYWYQQSLDQGLQFLIQYYNGEERAKGNILERFSAQQFPDLHSELNLSSLELGDSALYFCASSIGTGAPGPFGQGTRLTVV.

J is TRBJ2-2 and V is TRBV20-1; 8 nucleotides align to TRBD1. The CDR3 runs to 16 residues. Germline CDR1 reads DFQATT; CDR2 reads SNEGSKA (reference sequence). The junction had 6 bases not matched to a gene; V was cut back by 2 bases and J by 1 base. The CDR3 region is CSARSAGTGNTGELFF. The CDR3 nucleotides read TGCAGTGCTAGATCCGCCGGGACAGGGAACACCGGGGAGCTGTTTTTT.

In this sample, this clonotype turned up a few times. V and J are TRBV7-2 and TRBJ2-7; 12 bases are shared with TRBD2. The V segment lost 4 bases and the J segment 5 bases; nucleotides outside the gene matches: 3. From germline, CDR1 is SGHTA and CDR2 FQGNSA. The CDR3 loop spans 14 amino acids. This chain's CDR3 is CASSSSGRADEQYF. CDR3 DNA: TGTGCCAGCAGCTCTAGCGGGAGGGCGGACGAGCAGTACTTC.

This clonotype was counted a few times. The chain employs TRBV25-1 and TRBJ1-3, with D hard to call. Deletions cut 4 bases from V and 0 bases from J, with 7 bases between. Germline CDR1 and CDR2: MGHDK and SYGVNS. The length of the CDR3 is 14 residues. CDR3 nucleotide sequence: TGTGCCAGCAGTGGGTTCTACTCTGGAAACACCATATATTTT. It specifies CASSGFYSGNTIYF.

The V call is TRBV4-1, the J call TRBJ2-3; D is possibly TRBD1 (6 bases). Germline CDR1 reads MGHRA; CDR2 reads YSYEKL. Between the trimmed V and J ends, which lost 3 bases and 2 bases, there was a span of 15 bases. The CDR3 has 16 residues. CDR3 DNA: TGCGCCAGCAGCCACCCCCGGGACAAATTCACAGATACGCAGTATTTT. It codes for CASSHPRDKFTDTQYF.

J is TRBJ2-1 and V is TRBV6-2 or TRBV6-3; 7 positions match TRBD2. This CDR3 is built from 17 residues. Germline assignment: CDR1 MNHEY and CDR2 SVGEGT. The ends lost 4 bases at V and 0 bases at J; junction bases unmatched: 9. This CDR3 is CASSSRPRGSSYNEQFF. The CDR3 region has the DNA TGTGCCAGCAGTTCCCGTCCTCGCGGGAGCTCCTACAATGAGCAGTTCTTC.

J is TRBJ1-2 and V is TRBV6-2 or TRBV6-3; 11 positions agree with TRBD1. Germline assignment: CDR1 MNHEY and CDR2 SVGEGT. This CDR3 comprises 14 residues. Trimming took 7 bases from V and 4 from J; bases not matched to a gene: 5. The chain's CDR3 is CASTRTGGFYGYTF. The CDR3 bases are TGTGCCAGCACACGGACAGGGGGCTTCTATGGCTACACCTTC.

The rearrangement links TRBV4-1 to TRBJ1-1, with D tentatively TRBD1 (6 bases). Trimming cost V 2 bases and J 1 base, with 14 bases left between them. This CDR3 has 16 residues. Germline CDR1 MGHRA, CDR2 YSYEKL. The CDR3 coding sequence is TGCGCCAGCAGCCAAAGTCCGGGGGCGCCGAACACTGAAGCTTTCTTT. Amino acid sequence: CASSQSPGAPNTEAFF.

J is TRBJ1-1 and V is TRBV7-9, with D possibly TRBD1 on 6 matching bases. The length of the CDR3 is 15 residues. V lost 4 bases to trimming and J lost 0 bases, with 12 bases between them. Germline V gene data show CDR1 as SEHNR and CDR2 as FQNEAQ (reference sequence). Here the CDR3 reads CASSSAGHLNTEAFF. CDR3 bases: TGTGCCAGCAGCTCTGCGGGACACCTGAACACTGAAGCTTTCTTT.

The V gene is TRBV20-1, the J gene TRBJ2-2; 8 bases align to TRBD2. Trimming took 0 bases from V and 0 from J; bases not matched to a gene: 6. Per germline, CDR1 DFQATT and CDR2 SNEGSKA (reference sequence). CDR3 size: 17 residues. The CDR3 nucleotides read TGCAGTGCTAGAGATAGGAAACTAGCGGCGAACACCGGGGAGCTGTTTTTT. Its protein product is CSARDRKLAANTGELFF.

The chain carries TRBV20-1 and TRBJ2-5; 7 nucleotides align to TRBD1. CDR3 length: 14 amino acids. V lost 0 bases, J lost 5 bases, and 6 bases stayed unmatched. Germline assignment: CDR1 DFQATT and CDR2 SNEGSKA (reference sequence). In nucleotides, the CDR3 is TGCAGTGCTAGAGATCGTAGGGGGCTGGAGACCCAGTACTTC. It yields the protein CSARDRRGLETQYF.

This sequence joins TRBV30 and TRBJ1-1; D call uncertain. Germline-derived CDR1 and CDR2 are GTSNPN and SVGIG (reference sequence). Trimming removed 1 base at V and 7 bases at J, with 10 bases between. The CDR3 loop spans 12 amino acids. CDR3 loop: CAWSGGTDEAFF. The CDR3 nucleotides are TGTGCCTGGAGTGGGGGTACGGATGAAGCTTTCTTT.

This clonotype was recorded a few times. V gene TRBV9 combines with J gene TRBJ2-7; D is possibly TRBD2 (7 bases). The germline V gene has CDR1 SGDLS and CDR2 YYNGEE. With 3 bases removed from V and 1 base from J, the gap between germline ends came to 11 bases. The CDR3 runs 14 residues. CDR3 in amino acids: CASSGGGLSYEQYF. In DNA, the CDR3 is TGTGCCAGCAGCGGGGGGGGCCTTTCCTACGAGCAGTACTTC.

This clonotype was recorded a few times. This chain links TRBV7-9 with TRBJ1-1; weak D call: TRBD1 (5 bases). Trimming pared 3 bases from V and 5 bases from J, leaving 13 bases between. In germline, CDR1 is SEHNR, CDR2 FQNEAQ (reference sequence). This CDR3 is built from 14 residues. CDR3 nucleotide sequence: TGTGCCAGCAGCTTGAGTCAGGGAAGAACTGAAGCTTTCTTT. This gives the protein CASSLSQGRTEAFF.

The chain has TRBV4-2 and TRBJ1-1, with TRBD1 matching over 8 bases. V lost 4 bases to trimming and J lost 1 base; unmatched junction nucleotides: 5. Germline V gene lookup returns CDR1 LGHNA and CDR2 YNFKEQ. This CDR3 is built from 15 residues. The CDR3 region is CASSPLTGANTEAFF. The CDR3 nucleotides read TGTGCCAGCAGCCCGTTGACAGGGGCGAACACTGAAGCTTTCTTT.

In this sample, this clonotype turned up a few times. The V gene is TRBV6-1, the J gene TRBJ1-6; possible D gene TRBD1, 5 bases. The CDR3 runs to 13 residues. V dropped 8 bases and J dropped 6 bases, with 11 bases sitting between them. CDR1 and CDR2 (germline): MNHNS, SASEGT. The CDR3 DNA reads as TGTGCCAGCGCACCGGGACGTAATTCACCCCTCCACTTT. Translating gives CASAPGRNSPLHF.

The chain combines TRBV5-1 with TRBJ1-3; perhaps TRBD1 as D (5 bases). Trimming shortened V by 4 bases and J by 0 bases, and 11 bases separated the two germline ends. The CDR3 consists of 15 residues. Germline CDR1 and CDR2: SGHRS and YFSETQ. In DNA, the CDR3 is TGCGCCAGCAGCCCTGTTGGGGGCTCTGGAAACACCATATATTTT. The encoded protein is CASSPVGGSGNTIYF.

This clonotype has a count of ten or more. This chain links TRBV4-1 with TRBJ1-2; tentative D call: TRBD1 (5 bases). The CDR3 extends over 14 amino acids. CDR1 and CDR2 from the germline V gene are MGHRA and YSYEKL. The V end lost 5 bases, the J end lost 3 bases, and 13 bases lay between the germline ends. As DNA, the CDR3 is TGCGCCAGCAGCTCCCCGGGGGGGGACTATGGCTACACCTTC. Its translation is CASSSPGGDYGYTF.

This rearrangement joins TRBV6-5 to TRBJ2-2; TRBD2 matches at 9 bases. This CDR3 comprises 16 residues. After removal of 1 base from V and 6 bases from J, the junction contained 6 bases not matched to a gene. Looked up from germline, CDR1 is MNHEY and CDR2 is SVGAGI. The chain's CDR3 is CASSYWAGGQPGELFF. The CDR3 DNA reads TGTGCCAGCAGTTACTGGGCGGGAGGGCAACCCGGGGAGCTGTTTTTT.

This clonotype turned up a few times. The chain recombines TRBV6-1 with TRBJ2-1; TRBD2 aligns across 7 bases. The CDR3 has 15 amino acids. Losses at the gene ends were 3 bases for V and 3 bases for J; bases not matched to a gene: 5. CDR1 is MNHNS and CDR2 is SASEGT in the germline V gene. CDR3 loop: CASSENGRFYNEQFF. The CDR3 DNA sequence: TGTGCCAGCAGTGAGAACGGGAGGTTCTACAATGAGCAGTTCTTC.

The gene calls are TRBV9 and TRBJ2-1, with 8 bases matching TRBD2. This CDR3 comprises 15 residues. The V segment lost 2 bases and the J segment 0 bases; nucleotides outside the gene matches: 1. Germline values: CDR1 SGDLS, CDR2 YYNGEE. The DNA for the CDR3 is TGTGCCAGCAGCGTTAGCGGGGCCTCCTACAATGAGCAGTTCTTC. Translation gives CASSVSGASYNEQFF.

V usage is TRBV7-8 and J usage is TRBJ2-7, with 9 bases identical to TRBD1. V dropped 6 bases and J dropped 0; count of bases not matched to a gene: 6. The CDR3 has 15 amino acids. The germline V gene has CDR1 SGHVS and CDR2 FQNEAQ. The CDR3 bases are TGTGCCAGCAGTCCCCGGGACAGGGTCTCCTACGAGCAGTACTTC. Its translation is CASSPRDRVSYEQYF.

This clonotype was counted at least ten times. The rearrangement links TRBV5-5 to TRBJ1-2, with D possibly matching TRBD1 (5 bases). In germline, CDR1 is SGHKS, CDR2 YYEKEE (reference sequence). CDR3 length: 16 residues. V lost 4 bases and J lost 4, with 20 bases in between. CDR3 region: CASSRGVGQNSYGYTF. The CDR3 nucleotides are TGTGCCAGCAGCCGGGGGGTAGGGCAGAACTCCTATGGCTACACCTTC. Full variable domain (remainder filled in from reference TRBV5-5 and TRBJ1-2): DAGVTQSPTHLIKTRGQQVTLRCSPISGHKSVSWYQQVLGQGPQFIFQYYEKEERGRGNFPDRFSARQFPNYSSELNVNALLLGDSALYLCASSRGVGQNSYGYTFGSGTRLTVV.

This clonotype has a handful of counts. V usage is TRBV6-5 and J usage is TRBJ1-5; D unresolved. The ends were cut back, 8 bases at V and 0 bases at J, with 11 bases in the middle. Germline V gene sequence: CDR1 MNHEY, CDR2 SVGAGI. This CDR3 has 14 amino acids. Here the CDR3 DNA reads TGTGCCAGCGGTCGGACGTTTAGCAATCAGCCCCAGCATTTT. Protein: CASGRTFSNQPQHF.

V is TRBV7-3 and J is TRBJ2-1; 7 bases align to TRBD2. Germline values: CDR1 SGHTA, CDR2 FQGTGA. V shed 5 bases and J 6 bases; nucleotides not matched to a gene: 7. The CDR3 contains 14 residues. CDR3 region: CASSTTSASNEQFF. The CDR3 DNA reads TGTGCCAGCAGCACCACTAGCGCCAGCAATGAGCAGTTCTTC. The full variable domain, in which reference TRBV7-3 and TRBJ2-1 provide the parts outside the CDR3, is GAGVSQTPSNKVTEKGKYVELRCDPISGHTALYWYRQSLGQGPEFLIYFQGTGAADDSGLPNDRFFAVRPEGSVSTLKIQRTERGDSAVYLCASSTTSASNEQFFGPGTRLTVL.

The chain links TRBV6-1 to TRBJ2-2; tentative D call: TRBD2 (7 bases). V lost 8 bases and J lost 2, with 18 bases in between. CDR1 is MNHNS and CDR2 is SASEGT in the germline V gene. This CDR3 has 16 amino acids. The CDR3 DNA follows: TGTGCCAGCCAGGGGAGGGGGACATATAACACCGGGGAGCTGTTTTTT. Its protein product is CASQGRGTYNTGELFF.

This clonotype occurred once. The chain recombines TRBV7-3 with TRBJ2-1, with TRBD1 matching over 8 bases. CDR1 SGHTA and CDR2 FQGTGA come from the germline V gene. V trimming: 5 bases; J trimming: 4 bases; junction bases outside the gene matches: 7. CDR3 size: 15 residues. The CDR3 loop reads CASSAQGAIYNEQFF. The CDR3 nucleotides are TGTGCCAGCAGCGCCCAGGGGGCGATATACAATGAGCAGTTCTTC.

Only a few counts were recorded for this clonotype. The V call is TRBV6-1, the J call TRBJ1-1, with 9 bases aligning to TRBD1. V lost 5 bases to trimming and J lost 0 bases; unmatched junction nucleotides: 16. Germline V gene data show CDR1 as MNHNS and CDR2 as SASEGT. CDR3 length equals 19 residues. The CDR3 loop is CASSTQTGTGKLMNTEAFF. The CDR3 DNA sequence: TGTGCCAGCAGTACCCAGACCGGGACAGGGAAACTCATGAACACTGAAGCTTTCTTT.